Below are 18 T cell receptor beta chains sequenced from a single sample in a study of blood T cells in healthy people across ages (dated by TCRdb to the mid-2010s). Libraries came from 5' RACE. Sequencing relied on an Illumina HiSeq 2500. A second PCR of roughly 7 to 12 cycles was run with a J-beta primer mix and a sample-barcoded 5' primer. TCRdb cleaned the public reads at Q25 with fastp, built clones with MiXCR and kept in-frame beta chains. Each entry is one CDR3 protein sequence, shown with its most common DNA and genes. Recorded for this sample are approximately 1.5 million distinct CDR3 sequences; approximately 43% of them occurred a single time. The ten largest clonotypes hold 4% of the sample. Sequencing was done on a sample of blood. The receptors were sampled from a young woman in good health.

The chain has TRBV7-9 and TRBJ2-7, with 8 positions matching TRBD1. Germline loops: CDR1 SEHNR, CDR2 FQNEAQ (reference sequence). V dropped 5 bases and J dropped 5; count of bases not matched to a gene: 14. The CDR3 covers 16 residues. CDR3 nucleotides: TGTGCCAGCAGCCCTGTGACAGGGGCGGTCACCAACGAGCAGTACTTC. Amino acid sequence: CASSPVTGAVTNEQYF. Together with reference TRBV7-9 and TRBJ2-7, the CDR3 gives the full variable domain: DTGVSQNPRHKITKRGQNVTFRCDPISEHNRLYWYRQTLGQGPEFLTYFQNEAQLEKSRLLSDRFSAERPKGSFSTLEIQRTEQGDSAMYLCASSPVTGAVTNEQYFGPGTRLTVT.

This clonotype came up a few times. The chain joins TRBV7-9 to TRBJ1-4, with a tentative D call TRBD1 (5 bases). This CDR3 has 12 residues. Germline V gene data show CDR1 as SEHNR and CDR2 as FQNEAQ (reference sequence). V was pared by 2 bases and J by 12 bases, with 10 bases between. The CDR3 sequence is CASSLSSGQLFF. CDR3 bases: TGTGCCAGCAGCTTATCCTCGGGGCAACTGTTTTTT.

This sequence joins TRBV20-1 and TRBJ1-2; TRBD1 matches at 9 bases. Germline-derived CDR1 and CDR2 are DFQATT and SNEGSKA (reference sequence). Germline trimming cut 1 base from V and 5 bases from J; bases unmatched to any gene: 8. This CDR3 has 15 residues. CDR3 DNA sequence: TGCAGTGCTAGAGTGGGTGGACAGGGGATGTATGGCTACACCTTC. It codes for CSARVGGQGMYGYTF.

The chain carries TRBV20-1 and TRBJ1-4; 7 nucleotides agree with TRBD1. Trimming took 6 bases from V and 6 from J; bases not matched to a gene: 7. The CDR3 sequence is 13 residues long. Germline V gene sequence: CDR1 DFQATT, CDR2 SNEGSKA (reference sequence). In DNA, the CDR3 is TGCAGTGCAGTGACAGGGTGGCATGAAAAACTGTTTTTT. It yields the protein CSAVTGWHEKLFF.

Points on this clonotype: A read error may explain this, as a much larger clone is one base away. The V and J genes are TRBV12-3 or TRBV12-4 and TRBJ2-1, with D maybe TRBD2 (5 bases). Trimming cost V 8 bases and J 13 bases, with 18 bases left between them. The CDR3 is 12 amino acids. The CDR3 sequence: CASGQGWETQFF. The CDR3 DNA is TGTGCCAGCGGGCAAGGGTGGGAGACCCAGTTCTTC.

V and J are TRBV2 and TRBJ1-1; 8 bases are shared with TRBD1. CDR3 length equals 13 residues. Germline-derived CDR1 and CDR2 are SNHLY and FYNNEI. J lost 4 bases, V lost 7 bases, and 5 bases had no gene match. The CDR3 here is CASTGQAFTEAFF. CDR3 coding DNA: TGTGCCAGCACGGGACAGGCGTTCACTGAAGCTTTCTTT.

V gene TRBV2 combines with J gene TRBJ1-5; 10 bases map to TRBD1. Unmatched junction bases numbered 4, after V lost 6 bases and J lost 2 bases. The CDR3 spans 15 residues. CDR1 and CDR2 from the germline V gene are SNHLY and FYNNEI. Here the CDR3 reads CASRKGTGGNQPQHF. The CDR3 DNA sequence: TGTGCCAGCAGGAAAGGGACAGGGGGCAATCAGCCCCAGCATTTT.

This clonotype was counted between two and nine times. The chain combines TRBV4-1 with TRBJ1-1; no definite D call. The CDR3 covers 13 residues. The germline CDR1 and CDR2 sequences are MGHRA and YSYEKL. The ends were cut back, 4 bases at V and 7 bases at J, with 13 bases in the middle. The DNA of the CDR3 is TGCGCCAGCAGCCTGGACGGAGTGAATGAAGCTTTCTTT. Residues: CASSLDGVNEAFF.

This clonotype appeared a few times. The rearrangement uses TRBV5-1 and TRBJ2-5, with 7 bases fitting TRBD1. Near its end, the DNA agrees better with TRBJ2-7, so the J call may be wrong. The CDR3 consists of 14 residues. Germline values: CDR1 SGHRS, CDR2 YFSETQ. CDR3 sequence reads: CASSLVGQRYEQYF. The CDR3 nucleotides are TGCGCCAGCAGCTTGGTGGGACAGAGATACGAGCAGTACTTC.

The sample holds a few counts of this clonotype. This rearrangement joins TRBV4-2 to TRBJ1-2; D is ambiguous. Trimming took 2 bases from V and 7 from J, leaving 11 bases between them. The CDR3 runs to 13 residues. The germline gives CDR1 LGHNA, CDR2 YNFKEQ. CDR3 amino acids: CASSQSANLGYTF. CDR3 sequence (DNA): TGTGCCAGCAGCCAATCAGCCAACCTTGGCTACACCTTC.

This clonotype was detected only a few times. The gene calls are TRBV14 and TRBJ1-2; D may be TRBD1 (5 bases). The germline V and J ends were trimmed by 0 bases and 6 bases, with 23 bases remaining between them. Germline CDR1 and CDR2: SGHDN and FVKESK. The CDR3 is 18 residues long. For the CDR3, the DNA is TGTGCCAGCAGCCAAGATCTTGGGGAAGGGGTTTTGATCGATGGCTACACCTTC. Protein product: CASSQDLGEGVLIDGYTF.

This clonotype was counted only a few times. The chain combines TRBV20-1 with TRBJ1-5; D may be TRBD1 (5 bases). The germline gives CDR1 DFQATT, CDR2 SNEGSKA (reference sequence). V was pared by 5 bases and J by 2 bases, with 13 bases between. The CDR3 is 14 amino acids. The CDR3 DNA reads TGCAGTGCTCGCCCCGTACAGGGCAATCAGCCCCAGCATTTT. Translating gives CSARPVQGNQPQHF.

The chain recombines TRBV14 with TRBJ1-5; D uncertain. This CDR3 has 13 amino acids. Germline assignment: CDR1 SGHDN and CDR2 FVKESK. V shed 1 base and J shed 9 bases, with 10 bases lying between them. The CDR3 protein is CASSQVLNGPQHF. CDR3 coding DNA: TGTGCCAGCAGCCAAGTTCTGAATGGGCCCCAGCATTTT.

The V gene is TRBV27, the J gene TRBJ1-5; the D gene is possibly TRBD1 (6 bases). Germline V gene lookup returns CDR1 MNHEY and CDR2 SMNVEV (reference sequence). Trimming removed 4 bases at V and 2 bases at J, with 24 bases between. There are 19 residues in the CDR3. CDR3 sequence (DNA): TGTGCCAGCAGTTCTCCGGGACAATCACTTTGGGTCCGCAATCAGCCCCAGCATTTT. Protein: CASSSPGQSLWVRNQPQHF.

The chain links TRBV6-2 or TRBV6-3 to TRBJ2-2; perhaps D is TRBD1 or TRBD2 (7 bases each). This CDR3 spans 22 amino acids. Germline V lookup: CDR1 MNHEY, CDR2 SVGEGT. Trimming pared 6 bases from V and 1 base from J, leaving 33 bases between. CDR3 DNA: TGTGCCAGCAGCGATTGGGGGGGTCAACCGGGACAGCCGAGTTTGAACACCGGGGAGCTGTTTTTT. Translation gives CASSDWGGQPGQPSLNTGELFF.

The V gene is TRBV27, the J gene TRBJ1-4; 7 bases agree with TRBD1. Germline-derived CDR1 and CDR2 are MNHEY and SMNVEV (reference sequence). Trimming took 2 bases from V and 8 from J; bases not matched to a gene: 2. The CDR3 consists of 13 residues. The CDR3 coding sequence is TGTGCCAGCAGTTTAGGGACAGTAGAAAAACTGTTTTTT. This sequence encodes CASSLGTVEKLFF.

This clonotype was seen a few times. This chain links TRBV7-2 with TRBJ1-2; 9 bases align to TRBD1. This CDR3 has 15 amino acids. The J segment lost 5 bases and the V segment lost 5 bases, leaving 9 bases of the junction unmatched. The germline V gene encodes CDR1 SGHTA and CDR2 FQGNSA. CDR3 sequence (DNA): TGTGCCAGCAGCCCAACGGACAGGGGAACTTATGGCTACACCTTC. Encoded protein: CASSPTDRGTYGYTF.

This sequence joins TRBV27 and TRBJ2-5; 8 nucleotides match TRBD2. With V trimmed by 7 bases and J by 5 bases, 6 bases remained unmatched. This CDR3 is 13 amino acids long. Germline V gene data show CDR1 as MNHEY and CDR2 as SMNVEV (reference sequence). CDR3 residues: CASKAGGVETQYF. The DNA of the CDR3 is TGTGCCAGCAAGGCGGGAGGAGTGGAGACCCAGTACTTC.